Described below is a single TCR beta chain sequence and its context. The antigen is not known. V was shortened by 6 bases and J by 0 bases, with 11 bases between the two germline ends. The CDR3 covers 14 residues. CDR1 is MNHEY and CDR2 is SVGAGI in the germline V gene. The sample comes from a study of T cell responses to AZD1222 COVID-19 vaccine. Notes on the study in general: Only a handful of AZD1222 recipients, several in all, had baseline seropositivity. No repertoire was sampled before or during the peak T cell response, only after it. Targets within unmutated variant regions were reportedly found for nearly half of spike-specific TCRs.

TCRdb's table, derived via immunoSEQ multiplex PCR, lists solely in-frame clones and lacks some. This sample has roughly 120,000 clones, with 85% found just once. The V call is TRBV6-5, the J call TRBJ1-1; D unclear. This sequence was found in an adult who received the AZD1222 COVID-19 vaccine. The source material was peripheral blood, sampled 28 days after the second AZD1222 dose. The DNA of the CDR3 is TGTGCCAGCAGGAACAGAGGTATGAACACTGAAGCTTTCTTT. Its protein is CASRNRGMNTEAFF.